This T cell receptor (beta chain) appears in the sequencing data of a study of shared clonotypes between healthy human individuals. Naive CD8 isolation took CD45RO-negative cells positively selected for CCR7 and excluded terminally differentiated effector memory CD45RA+ cells. Method: immunoSEQ multiplex PCR; TCRdb's copy keeps in-frame clones and lacks some. Among roughly 2.1 million clones listed, roughly 91% were seen once. The clonotype was recovered from a man between 18 and 35 years old in good health. Some clones in this sample may be carry-over from other donors' samples. The sample taken for sequencing was naive CD8+ T cells from PBMCs.

The chain's CDR3 is CASSLVFRLPYNEQFF. CDR3 bases: TGTGCCAGCAGCTTAGTTTTCAGACTACCCTACAATGAGCAGTTCTTC. The V gene is TRBV7-9, the J gene TRBJ2-1; maybe TRBD2 (5 bases). Germline assignment: CDR1 SEHNR and CDR2 FQNEAQ (reference sequence). V was clipped by 1 base and J by 2 bases, with 12 bases between them. The CDR3 is 16 amino acids. The full variable domain, with the rest looked up from reference TRBV7-9 and TRBJ2-1, is DTGVSQNPRHKITKRGQNVTFRCDPISEHNRLYWYRQTLGQGPEFLTYFQNEAQLEKSRLLSDRFSAERPKGSFSTLEIQRTEQGDSAMYLCASSLVFRLPYNEQFFGPGTRLTVL.